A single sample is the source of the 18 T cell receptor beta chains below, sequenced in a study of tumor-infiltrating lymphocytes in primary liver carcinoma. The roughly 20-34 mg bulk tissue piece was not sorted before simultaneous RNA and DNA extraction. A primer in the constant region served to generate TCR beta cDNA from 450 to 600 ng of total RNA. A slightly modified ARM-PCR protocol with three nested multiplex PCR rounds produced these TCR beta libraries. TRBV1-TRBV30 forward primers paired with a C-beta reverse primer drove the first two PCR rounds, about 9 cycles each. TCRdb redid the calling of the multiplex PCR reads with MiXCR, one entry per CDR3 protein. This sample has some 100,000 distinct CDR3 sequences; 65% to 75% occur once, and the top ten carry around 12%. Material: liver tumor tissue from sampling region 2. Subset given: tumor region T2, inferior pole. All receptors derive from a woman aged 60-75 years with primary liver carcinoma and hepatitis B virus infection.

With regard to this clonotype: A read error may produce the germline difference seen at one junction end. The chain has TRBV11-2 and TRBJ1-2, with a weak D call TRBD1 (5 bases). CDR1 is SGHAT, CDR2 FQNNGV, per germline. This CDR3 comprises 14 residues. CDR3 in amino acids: CASSLEPRGYDYTF. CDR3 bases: TGCGCCAGCAGCTTAGAACCAAGGGGCTATGACTACACCTTC.

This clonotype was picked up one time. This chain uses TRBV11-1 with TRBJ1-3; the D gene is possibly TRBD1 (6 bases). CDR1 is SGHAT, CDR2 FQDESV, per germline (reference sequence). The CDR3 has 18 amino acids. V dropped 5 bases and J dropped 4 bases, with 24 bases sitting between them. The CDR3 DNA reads TGTGCCAGCAGCCTCAATCTATCGCCAGGGGACTCCGGAAACACCATATATTTT. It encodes CASSLNLSPGDSGNTIYF.

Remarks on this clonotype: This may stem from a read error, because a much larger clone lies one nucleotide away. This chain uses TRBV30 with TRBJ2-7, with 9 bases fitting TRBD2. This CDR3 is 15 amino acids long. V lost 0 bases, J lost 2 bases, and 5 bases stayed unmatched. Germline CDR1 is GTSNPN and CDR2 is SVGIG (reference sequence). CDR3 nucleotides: TGTGCCTGGAGTGTACGTGGACTAGCGACCTACGAGCAGTACTTC. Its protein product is CAWSVRGLATYEQYF.

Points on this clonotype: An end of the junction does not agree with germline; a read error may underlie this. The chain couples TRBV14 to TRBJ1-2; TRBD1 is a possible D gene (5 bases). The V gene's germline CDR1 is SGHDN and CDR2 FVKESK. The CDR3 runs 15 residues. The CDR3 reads CASSLPGTLTLGCTF. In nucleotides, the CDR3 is TGTGCCAGCAGCCTTCCCGGGACGCTGACCCTTGGCTGCACCTTC.

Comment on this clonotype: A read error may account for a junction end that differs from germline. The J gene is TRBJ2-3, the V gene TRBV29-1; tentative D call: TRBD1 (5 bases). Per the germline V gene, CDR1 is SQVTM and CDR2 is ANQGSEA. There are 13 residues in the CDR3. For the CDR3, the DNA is TGCAGCGTTGGAATCCACGGCACAGGTACGCAGTATTTT. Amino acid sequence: CSVGIHGTGTQYF.

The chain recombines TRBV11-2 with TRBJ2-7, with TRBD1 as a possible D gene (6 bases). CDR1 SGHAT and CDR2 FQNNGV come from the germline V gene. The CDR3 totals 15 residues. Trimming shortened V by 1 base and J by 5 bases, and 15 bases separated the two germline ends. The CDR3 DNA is TGTGCCAGCAGCTTAGGGTACAGGGTCTCACACGAGCAGTACTTC. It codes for CASSLGYRVSHEQYF.

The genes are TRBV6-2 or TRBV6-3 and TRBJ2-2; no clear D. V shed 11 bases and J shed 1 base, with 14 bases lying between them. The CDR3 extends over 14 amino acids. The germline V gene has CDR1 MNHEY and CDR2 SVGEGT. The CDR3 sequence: CAGGGILNTGELFF. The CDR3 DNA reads TGTGCCGGTGGTGGGATACTGAACACCGGGGAGCTGTTTTTT.

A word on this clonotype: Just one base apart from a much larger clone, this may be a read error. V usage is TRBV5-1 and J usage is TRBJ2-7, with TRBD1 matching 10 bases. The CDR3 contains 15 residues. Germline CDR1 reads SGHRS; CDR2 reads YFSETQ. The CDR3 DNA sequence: TGCGGCAGCAGCGCCACGACAGGGGGCTTAAGGGAGCAGTACTTC. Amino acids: CGSSATTGGLREQYF. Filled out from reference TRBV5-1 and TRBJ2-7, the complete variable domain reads KAGVTQTPRYLIKTRGQQVTLSCSPISGHRSVSWYQQTPGQGLQFLFEYFSETQRNKGNFPGRFSGRQFSNSRSEMNVSTLELGDSALYLCGSSATTGGLREQYFGPGTRLTVT.

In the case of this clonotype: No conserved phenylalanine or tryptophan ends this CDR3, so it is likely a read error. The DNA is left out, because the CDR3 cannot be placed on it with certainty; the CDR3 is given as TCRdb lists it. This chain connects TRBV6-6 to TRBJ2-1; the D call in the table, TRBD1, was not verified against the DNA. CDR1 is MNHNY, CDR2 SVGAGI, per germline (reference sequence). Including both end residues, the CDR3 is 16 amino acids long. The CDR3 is CASSYHPLPPYNEHFL.

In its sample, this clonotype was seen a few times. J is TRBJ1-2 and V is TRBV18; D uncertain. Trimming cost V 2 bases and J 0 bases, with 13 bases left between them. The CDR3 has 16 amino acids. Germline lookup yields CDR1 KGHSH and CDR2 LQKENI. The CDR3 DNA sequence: TGTGCCAGCTCACCAAGGACCGGTAACACTAACTATGGCTACACCTTC. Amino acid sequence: CASSPRTGNTNYGYTF.

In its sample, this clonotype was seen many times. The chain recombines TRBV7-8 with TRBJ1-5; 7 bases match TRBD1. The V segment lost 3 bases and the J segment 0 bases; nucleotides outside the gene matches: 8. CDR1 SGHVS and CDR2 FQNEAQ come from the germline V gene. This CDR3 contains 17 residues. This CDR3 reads CASSLGRQGFSNQPQHF. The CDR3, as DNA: TGTGCCAGCAGCTTGGGAAGACAGGGTTTTAGCAATCAGCCCCAGCATTTT. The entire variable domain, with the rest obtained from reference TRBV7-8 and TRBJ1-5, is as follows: GAGVSQSPRYKVAKRGQDVALRCDPISGHVSLFWYQQALGQGPEFLTYFQNEAQLDKSGLPSDRFFAERPEGSVSTLKIQRTQQEDSAVYLCASSLGRQGFSNQPQHFGDGTRLSIL.

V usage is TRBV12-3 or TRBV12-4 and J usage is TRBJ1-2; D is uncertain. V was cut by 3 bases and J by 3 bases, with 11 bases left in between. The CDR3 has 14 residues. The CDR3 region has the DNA TGTGCCAGCAGTTTGGGCAGACCCTACTATGGCTACACCTTC. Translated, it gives CASSLGRPYYGYTF.

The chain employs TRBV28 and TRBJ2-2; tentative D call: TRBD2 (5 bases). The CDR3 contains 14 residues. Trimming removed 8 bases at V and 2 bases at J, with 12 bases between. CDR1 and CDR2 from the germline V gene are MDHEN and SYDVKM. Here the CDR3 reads CASDVTINTGELFF. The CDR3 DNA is TGTGCCAGCGACGTGACTATCAACACCGGGGAGCTGTTTTTT. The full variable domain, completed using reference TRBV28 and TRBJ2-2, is DVKVTQSSRYLVKRTGEKVFLECVQDMDHENMFWYRQDPGLGLRLIYFSYDVKMKEKGDIPEGYSVSREKKERFSLILESASTNQTSMYLCASDVTINTGELFFGEGSRLTVL.

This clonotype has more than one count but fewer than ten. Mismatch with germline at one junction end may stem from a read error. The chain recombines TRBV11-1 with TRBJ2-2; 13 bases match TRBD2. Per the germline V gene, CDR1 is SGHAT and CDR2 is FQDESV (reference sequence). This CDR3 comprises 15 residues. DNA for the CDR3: TGTGCCAGCGGCTTGGGACTAGCGGGGCTCGGGGAACTGTTTTTT. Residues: CASGLGLAGLGELFF.

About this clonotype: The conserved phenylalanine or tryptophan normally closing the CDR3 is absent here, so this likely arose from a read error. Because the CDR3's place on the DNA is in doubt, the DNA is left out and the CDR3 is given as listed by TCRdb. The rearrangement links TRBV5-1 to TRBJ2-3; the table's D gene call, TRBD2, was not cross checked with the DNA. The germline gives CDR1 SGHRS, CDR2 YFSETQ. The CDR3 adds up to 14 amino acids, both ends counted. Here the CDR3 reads CASSHSGRSDTLYS.

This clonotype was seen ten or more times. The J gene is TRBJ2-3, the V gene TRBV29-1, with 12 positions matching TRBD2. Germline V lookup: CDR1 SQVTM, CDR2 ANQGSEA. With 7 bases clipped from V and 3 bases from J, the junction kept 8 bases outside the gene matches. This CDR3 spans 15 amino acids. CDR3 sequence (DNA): TGCAGCGGCCGGGCTAGCGGGAGGGGTACAGATACGCAGTATTTT. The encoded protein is CSGRASGRGTDTQYF.

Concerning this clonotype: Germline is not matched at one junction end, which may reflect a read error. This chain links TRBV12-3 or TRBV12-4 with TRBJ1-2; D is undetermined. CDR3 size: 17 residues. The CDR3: CASSFSQAVALNYGYTF. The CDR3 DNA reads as TGTGCCAGCAGTTTTAGTCAAGCGGTGGCGCTGAACTATGGTTACACCTTC.

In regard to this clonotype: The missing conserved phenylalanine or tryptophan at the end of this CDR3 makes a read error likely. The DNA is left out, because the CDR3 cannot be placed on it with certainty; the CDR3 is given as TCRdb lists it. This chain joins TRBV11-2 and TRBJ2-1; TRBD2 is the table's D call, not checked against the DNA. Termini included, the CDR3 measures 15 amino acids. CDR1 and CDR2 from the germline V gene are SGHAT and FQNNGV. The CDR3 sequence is CASSLGTSGYNKQLL.